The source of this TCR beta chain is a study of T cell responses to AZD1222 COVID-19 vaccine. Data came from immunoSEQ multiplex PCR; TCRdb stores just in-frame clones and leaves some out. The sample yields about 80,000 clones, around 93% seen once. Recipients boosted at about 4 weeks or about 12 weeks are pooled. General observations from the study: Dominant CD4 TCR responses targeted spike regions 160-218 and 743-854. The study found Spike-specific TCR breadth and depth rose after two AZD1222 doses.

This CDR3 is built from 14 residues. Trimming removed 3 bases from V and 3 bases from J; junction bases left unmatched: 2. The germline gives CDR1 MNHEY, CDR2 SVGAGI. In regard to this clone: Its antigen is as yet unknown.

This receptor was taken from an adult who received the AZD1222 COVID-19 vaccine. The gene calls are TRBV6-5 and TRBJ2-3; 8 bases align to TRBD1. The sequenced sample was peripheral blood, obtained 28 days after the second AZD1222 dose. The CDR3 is CASSYQGATDTQYF. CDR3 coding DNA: TGTGCCAGCAGTTATCAGGGGGCGACAGATACGCAGTATTTT.